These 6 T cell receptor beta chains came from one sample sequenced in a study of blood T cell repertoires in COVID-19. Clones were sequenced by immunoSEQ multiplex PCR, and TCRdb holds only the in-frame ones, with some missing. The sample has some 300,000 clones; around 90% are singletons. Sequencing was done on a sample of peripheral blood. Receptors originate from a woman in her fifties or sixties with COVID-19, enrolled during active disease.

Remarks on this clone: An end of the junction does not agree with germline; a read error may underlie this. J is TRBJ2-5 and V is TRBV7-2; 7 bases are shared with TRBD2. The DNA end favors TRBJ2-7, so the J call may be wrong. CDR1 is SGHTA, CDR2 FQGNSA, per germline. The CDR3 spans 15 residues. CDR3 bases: TGTGCCAGCAGCCTAGCGGCTAGCGGTTACTACGAGCAGTACTTC. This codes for CASSLAASGYYEQYF.

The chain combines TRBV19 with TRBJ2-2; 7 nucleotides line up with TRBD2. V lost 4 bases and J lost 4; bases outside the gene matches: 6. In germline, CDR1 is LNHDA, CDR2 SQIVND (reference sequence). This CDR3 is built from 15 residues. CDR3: CASSSLAAITGELFF. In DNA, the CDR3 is TGTGCCAGTAGTAGTCTAGCGGCGATCACCGGGGAGCTGTTTTTT. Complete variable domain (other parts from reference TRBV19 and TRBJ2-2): DGGITQSPKYLFRKEGQNVTLSCEQNLNHDAMYWYRQDPGQGLRLIYYSQIVNDFQKGDIAEGYSVSREKKESFPLTVTSAQKNPTAFYLCASSSLAAITGELFFGEGSRLTVL.

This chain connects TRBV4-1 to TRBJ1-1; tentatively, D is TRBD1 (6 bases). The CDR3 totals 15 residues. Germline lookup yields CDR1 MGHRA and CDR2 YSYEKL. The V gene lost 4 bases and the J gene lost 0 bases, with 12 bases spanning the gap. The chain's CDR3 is CASSLDSFLNTEAFF. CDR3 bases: TGCGCCAGCAGCCTGGACAGTTTTCTGAACACTGAAGCTTTCTTT.

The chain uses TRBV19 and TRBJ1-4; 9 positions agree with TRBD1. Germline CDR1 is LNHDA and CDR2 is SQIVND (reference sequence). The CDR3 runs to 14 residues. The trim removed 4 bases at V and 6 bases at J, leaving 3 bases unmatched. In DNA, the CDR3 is TGTGCCAGTAGTAGACAGGGGGGGGATGAAAAACTGTTTTTT. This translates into CASSRQGGDEKLFF.

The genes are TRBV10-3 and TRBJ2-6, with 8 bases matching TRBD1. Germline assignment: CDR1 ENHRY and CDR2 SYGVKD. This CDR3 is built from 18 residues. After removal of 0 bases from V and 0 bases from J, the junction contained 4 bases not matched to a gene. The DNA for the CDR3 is TGTGCCATCAGTGAGTCGGGACAGGTTCTCTCTGGGGCCAACGTCCTGACTTTC. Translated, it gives CAISESGQVLSGANVLTF.

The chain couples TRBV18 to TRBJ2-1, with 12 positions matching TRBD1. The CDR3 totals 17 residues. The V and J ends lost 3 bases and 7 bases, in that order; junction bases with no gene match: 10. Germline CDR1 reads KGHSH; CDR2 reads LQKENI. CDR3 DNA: TGTGCCAGCTCACCTTTACCGGGACAGGGGGCGAGGAATGAGCAGTTCTTC. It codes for CASSPLPGQGARNEQFF.